This TCR beta chain was sequenced in a study of blood T cells in healthy people across ages. A sample-barcoded 5' primer and a J-beta primer mix were used in a second PCR of about 6 to 11 cycles. TCRdb ran MiXCR on the 5' RACE reads and lists one entry per CDR3 protein. The sample has approximately 760,000 distinct CDR3 sequences, 25% seen once; the top ten hold 9% to 9.5%. This clonotype was detected only a few times. There were healthy Caucasian individuals from Russia, aged about 6 to 100, serving as donors. The sample was also reused in another study, on T cells of mothers and their children.

This clonotype was obtained from a boy between 10 and 17 years old in good health. The specimen sequenced was blood.

This chain's CDR3 is CASSQVLAEQETQYF. In DNA, the CDR3 is TGTGCCAGCAGCCAAGTACTGGCGGAGCAAGAGACCCAGTACTTC. This rearrangement joins TRBV4-2 to TRBJ2-1; D unresolved. The J call is uncertain, as TRBJ2-5 better fits the DNA end. Germline V gives CDR1 LGHNA, CDR2 YNFKEQ. CDR3 size: 15 residues.